This T cell receptor (beta chain) is drawn from a study of cytomegalovirus exposure and HLA in healthy donors. In this sample, this clone turned up a few times. What it binds is unknown. The CDR3 has 16 residues. The V end was cut by 1 base, the J end by 0 bases, with 11 bases between. Looked up from germline, CDR1 is MNHEY and CDR2 is SMNVEV (reference sequence). The PCR had 60 Vbeta and 13 Jbeta primers. TCRdb's copy holds only in-frame clones and misses some; the assay was immunoSEQ multiplex PCR. Found here are around 100,000 clones, roughly 80% of them singletons; the top ten hold more than 9.5%. Study results and caveats: Within an earlier analysis, most TCR beta V segments proved productive either about 87% or about 30% of the time.

This clonotype originated in a male donor in good health and CMV-seropositive. V is TRBV27 and J is TRBJ2-3; perhaps TRBD1 as D (5 bases). Sequenced material: PBMCs. CDR3 protein: CASSLFAGPSTDTQYF. For the CDR3, the DNA is TGTGCCAGCAGTTTATTTGCAGGGCCAAGCACAGATACGCAGTATTTT.